This T cell receptor (beta chain) was found in a study of neurological immune-mediated disorders. Time point defined: longitudinal time-point 3. The unsorted libraries were produced from 2 million PBMCs held at -80 C. Synthesis of cDNA was carried out by template-switch 5'RACE. The reaction used 10-nucleotide random UMIs. MiXCR, applied by TCRdb to the 5' RACE reads, yields one record per CDR3 protein. The data hold some 89,000 distinct CDR3 sequences, with around 4.5% observed a single time. This clonotype has ten or more counts. Its antigen remains unknown. There are 14 residues in the CDR3. V was clipped by 4 bases and J by 4 bases, with 14 bases between them. The germline V gene encodes CDR1 SGHRS and CDR2 YFSETQ. Points from the study as a whole: None of the CDR3 amino acid sequences of expanded clones were shared across subjects, and this suggested private repertoires in all groups. One related-CDR3 cluster, found by phylogenetic grouping, held repertoires of 18 of 34 multiple sclerosis patients and is a possible signature.

The sample comprised PBMCs. This clonotype originated in a woman aged 55-70 years with multiple sclerosis. The chain joins TRBV5-1 to TRBJ1-2; D unclear. CDR3 region: CASSPEAGGYGYTF. The CDR3, as DNA: TGCGCCAGCAGCCCGGAGGCGGGCGGCTATGGCTACACCTTC.